Detailed here is one T cell receptor (beta chain). Clinical symptoms, serum thyroxine and TRAb, thyroid ultrasound and orbital computed tomography were used for the diagnoses. These data originate in a study of T cells in Graves' hyperthyroidism and ophthalmopathy. TCR beta CDR3 region amplification was performed from RNA transcripts. The study used the HTBI primer set for a first-round RT-PCR of the TCR CDR3. Each CDR3 protein gets one entry after TCRdb re-called the multiplex PCR reads with MiXCR. The sample lists over 200,000 distinct CDR3 sequences; roughly 15% were seen once. CDR3 size: 12 residues. Trimming took off 4 bases at V and 8 bases at J, with 11 bases between the two ends. Germline CDR1 and CDR2: LNHDA and SQIVND (reference sequence).

The TCR sequence derives from a woman aged 40 to 50 with Graves' hyperthyroidism that later progressed to Graves' ophthalmopathy. Sequencing used blood. The chain carries TRBV19 and TRBJ1-1; the D is unclear. CDR3 region: CASSSWVAEAFF. CDR3 DNA sequence: TGTGCCAGTAGTAGCTGGGTCGCCGAAGCTTTCTTT.